Each of the 29 T cell receptor beta chains below was sequenced from the same sample in a study of blood T cell repertoires in COVID-19. Here immunoSEQ multiplex PCR was the method, and the copy in TCRdb shows in-frame clones only, minus some. The sample has 430,000 or so clones; around nine tenths are singletons. The sample comprised PBMCs or T cells enriched from blood (not recorded which). The origin of the receptors is a woman aged 18-30 years who had been exposed to COVID-19.

The chain recombines TRBV28 with TRBJ1-1; D call uncertain. The CDR3 is 14 amino acids. The germline CDR1 and CDR2 sequences are MDHEN and SYDVKM. With 8 bases removed from V and 1 base from J, the gap between germline ends came to 14 bases. Written as DNA, the CDR3 is TGTGCCAGCCAAACCGGACGGGGGAACACTGAAGCTTTCTTT. Translating gives CASQTGRGNTEAFF.

The table lists this clone with a count of one. This sequence joins TRBV5-4 and TRBJ2-6; 7 bases map to TRBD1. Germline V gives CDR1 SGHNT, CDR2 YYREEE (reference sequence). V gave up 0 bases and J gave up 7 bases; unmatched junction bases: 4. The CDR3 is 15 residues long. The CDR3 DNA reads as TGTGCCAGCAGCTTGGGGACAGGTGCTGCCAACGTCCTGACTTTC. It is translated as CASSLGTGAANVLTF.

V gene TRBV28 combines with J gene TRBJ2-1, with 7 bases fitting TRBD1. The germline V gene has CDR1 MDHEN and CDR2 SYDVKM. V was pared by 7 bases and J by 8 bases, with 14 bases of the junction left unmatched. The CDR3 is made up of 15 amino acids. CDR3 sequence: CASILRTGRSDEQFF. DNA for the CDR3: TGTGCCAGCATCCTTAGGACAGGCCGTAGTGATGAGCAGTTCTTC. The variable domain in full, with the rest retrieved from reference TRBV28 and TRBJ2-1, is DVKVTQSSRYLVKRTGEKVFLECVQDMDHENMFWYRQDPGLGLRLIYFSYDVKMKEKGDIPEGYSVSREKKERFSLILESASTNQTSMYLCASILRTGRSDEQFFGPGTRLTVL.

This chain connects TRBV28 to TRBJ1-6; D perhaps matches TRBD1 (5 bases). CDR1 is MDHEN, CDR2 SYDVKM, per germline. The germline V and J ends were trimmed by 3 bases and 6 bases, with 12 bases remaining between them. CDR3 length equals 15 residues. The CDR3 region is CASSLQGFINSPLHF. CDR3 nucleotide sequence: TGTGCCAGCAGTTTGCAGGGATTTATTAATTCACCCCTCCACTTT.

CDR3 coding DNA: TGCGCCAGCAGCTCATTGACAGGGGATGAGCAGTTCTTC. Encoded protein: CASSSLTGDEQFF. The J gene is TRBJ2-1, the V gene TRBV5-1; 8 bases are a match to TRBD1. Per the germline V gene, CDR1 is SGHRS and CDR2 is YFSETQ. With V trimmed by 3 bases and J by 8 bases, 4 bases remained unmatched. This CDR3 has 13 residues.

This chain joins TRBV6-5 and TRBJ2-5; TRBD1 matches 9 bases. The V segment lost 5 bases and the J segment 5 bases; nucleotides outside the gene matches: 3. The CDR3 loop spans 13 amino acids. Germline CDR1 MNHEY, CDR2 SVGAGI. CDR3 coding DNA: TGTGCCAGCAGTACAGGGGGCCGGGAGACCCAGTACTTC. Protein sequence: CASSTGGRETQYF.

This sequence joins TRBV28 and TRBJ1-2; D is undetermined. Trimming left V 1 base short and J 7 bases short, with 10 bases between. The length of the CDR3 is 13 residues. Germline V gene data show CDR1 as MDHEN and CDR2 as SYDVKM. The CDR3 bases are TGTGCCAGCAGTTTATTCCGGCAGGTTGGCTACACCTTC. It translates to CASSLFRQVGYTF.

The gene calls are TRBV7-2 and TRBJ1-6; 12 nucleotides match TRBD1. There are 17 residues in the CDR3. Germline V gene data show CDR1 as SGHTA and CDR2 as FQGNSA. Unmatched junction bases numbered 8, after V lost 1 base and J lost 10 bases. The CDR3 nucleotides are TGTGCCAGCAGCTTAGGTATCCGGGACAGGGGGCGGTCACCCCTCCACTTT. This codes for CASSLGIRDRGRSPLHF.

This chain uses TRBV19 with TRBJ1-4, with a possible D match to TRBD1 (5 bases). The CDR3 sequence is 12 residues long. The ends were cut back, 6 bases at V and 8 bases at J, with 10 bases in the middle. The V gene's germline CDR1 is LNHDA and CDR2 SQIVND (reference sequence). The CDR3 DNA is TGTGCCAGTAGACAGGCGTCCGAAAAACTGTTTTTT. It yields the protein CASRQASEKLFF.

The V and J genes are TRBV10-3 and TRBJ2-3; the D gene is possibly TRBD2 (5 bases). Germline V gene lookup returns CDR1 ENHRY and CDR2 SYGVKD. The germline V and J ends were trimmed by 3 bases and 1 base, with 8 bases remaining between them. This CDR3 spans 14 amino acids. CDR3 nucleotides: TGTGCCATCAGTGACCTAGCTGGCACAGATACGCAGTATTTT. Protein: CAISDLAGTDTQYF.

This chain joins TRBV13 and TRBJ1-1, with a weak D call TRBD1 (6 bases). The CDR3 loop spans 18 amino acids. Germline-derived CDR1 and CDR2 are PRHDT and FYEKMQ (reference sequence). The V gene lost 5 bases and the J gene lost 0 bases, with 22 bases spanning the gap. The CDR3 loop is CASSRGQLPPFMNTEAFF. DNA of the CDR3: TGTGCCAGCAGCAGAGGACAGTTACCACCTTTTATGAACACTGAAGCTTTCTTT.

Many counts were recorded for this clone. The rearrangement links TRBV18 to TRBJ2-7, with 7 bases aligning to TRBD1. Germline CDR1 KGHSH, CDR2 LQKENI. The CDR3 has 14 amino acids. The V segment lost 3 bases and the J segment 2 bases; nucleotides outside the gene matches: 4. The CDR3 protein is CASSPPGQPYEQYF. The DNA for the CDR3 is TGTGCCAGCTCACCTCCGGGACAGCCCTACGAGCAGTACTTC.

This clone has only a few counts. V and J are TRBV15 and TRBJ1-2; possible D gene TRBD1, 6 bases. The CDR3 has 14 residues. Per germline, CDR1 LNHNV and CDR2 YYDKDF (reference sequence). V was shortened by 1 base and J by 9 bases, with 15 bases between the two germline ends. CDR3 in DNA: TGTGCCACCAGCAGAGCACAGGGAGTAGGGAGCTACACCTTC. Translation gives CATSRAQGVGSYTF. The complete variable domain, with remaining parts taken from reference TRBV15 and TRBJ1-2, reads DAMVIQNPRYQVTQFGKPVTLSCSQTLNHNVMYWYQQKSSQAPKLLFHYYDKDFNNEADTPDNFQSRRPNTSFCFLDIRSPGLGDTAMYLCATSRAQGVGSYTFGSGTRLTVV.

A single count supports this clone. The V and J genes are TRBV24-1 and TRBJ2-3, with D maybe TRBD1 (5 bases). Per the germline V gene, CDR1 is KGHDR and CDR2 is SFDVKD. This CDR3 spans 16 amino acids. Trimming removed 3 bases at V and 5 bases at J, with 17 bases between. CDR3 loop: CATSDRTSRSIDTQYF. The CDR3 nucleotides read TGTGCCACCAGTGATAGGACAAGCCGCAGTATAGATACGCAGTATTTT.

This sequence joins TRBV5-4 and TRBJ1-2; D uncertain. Germline CDR1 SGHNT, CDR2 YYREEE (reference sequence). The V gene lost 6 bases and the J gene lost 4 bases, with 13 bases spanning the gap. The CDR3 covers 13 residues. DNA for the CDR3: TGTGCCAGCACCCGCGCTGGAGGCTATGGCTACACCTTC. Residues: CASTRAGGYGYTF.

This clone was recorded a few times. V is TRBV4-1 and J is TRBJ2-3; 8 nucleotides align to TRBD2. CDR3 length: 16 residues. J was trimmed by 2 bases and V by 4 bases; bases with no gene match: 8. Germline V gives CDR1 MGHRA, CDR2 YSYEKL. CDR3 in DNA: TGCGCCAGCAGCCGTGGGCTAGCGGGTGCCACAGATACGCAGTATTTT. It is translated as CASSRGLAGATDTQYF.

A remark on this clone: This sample includes further DNA sequences coding for the same CDR3. The chain recombines TRBV3-1 (or the pseudogene TRBV3-2) with TRBJ2-1; 10 nucleotides align to TRBD2. Germline CDR1 and CDR2: LGHDT and YNNKEL (reference sequence). The CDR3 runs 15 residues. The V and J ends lost 4 bases and 4 bases, in that order; junction bases with no gene match: 4. The CDR3 here is CASSPSGGGYNEQFF. The CDR3 DNA is TGTGCCAGCAGCCCGAGCGGGGGGGGATACAATGAGCAGTTCTTC.

V usage is TRBV18 and J usage is TRBJ1-4, with TRBD1 matching 10 bases. Germline V gene sequence: CDR1 KGHSH, CDR2 LQKENI. This CDR3 contains 16 residues. The V segment lost 6 bases and the J segment 3 bases; nucleotides outside the gene matches: 7. This chain's CDR3 is CASSLTGGQANEKLFF. CDR3 DNA: TGTGCCAGCTCTCTGACAGGGGGCCAAGCTAATGAAAAACTGTTTTTT.

The gene calls are TRBV5-1 and TRBJ1-4; a weak D match, TRBD1 (6 bases). V was clipped by 4 bases and J by 8 bases, with 18 bases between them. This CDR3 spans 15 amino acids. CDR1 is SGHRS and CDR2 is YFSETQ in the germline V gene. The CDR3 here is CASSPVTGRPEKLFF. Here the CDR3 DNA reads TGCGCCAGCAGCCCAGTGACAGGCCGTCCGGAAAAACTGTTTTTT.

This chain links TRBV5-1 with TRBJ2-2; 7 nucleotides agree with TRBD2. The CDR3 length is 16 residues. After removal of 0 bases from V and 3 bases from J, the junction contained 5 bases not matched to a gene. CDR1 SGHRS and CDR2 YFSETQ come from the germline V gene. The CDR3 DNA sequence: TGCGCCAGCAGCTTGGAAGCTAGCGGAGACACCGGGGAGCTGTTTTTT. Translation: CASSLEASGDTGELFF. The full variable domain, its missing parts supplied by reference TRBV5-1 and TRBJ2-2, is KAGVTQTPRYLIKTRGQQVTLSCSPISGHRSVSWYQQTPGQGLQFLFEYFSETQRNKGNFPGRFSGRQFSNSRSEMNVSTLELGDSALYLCASSLEASGDTGELFFGEGSRLTVL.

The rearrangement links TRBV27 to TRBJ2-7; D perhaps matches TRBD2 (5 bases). CDR1 and CDR2 from the germline V gene are MNHEY and SMNVEV (reference sequence). This CDR3 comprises 13 residues. The V gene lost 5 bases and the J gene lost 2 bases, with 10 bases spanning the gap. CDR3 in amino acids: CASSITGAYEQYF. Written as DNA, the CDR3 is TGTGCCAGCAGTATCACCGGGGCCTACGAGCAGTACTTC.

The rearrangement joins TRBV9 to TRBJ2-2, with 8 bases lining up with TRBD1. Looked up from germline, CDR1 is SGDLS and CDR2 is YYNGEE. V shed 0 bases and J 3 bases; nucleotides not matched to a gene: 4. The length of the CDR3 is 16 residues. The CDR3 sequence: CASSVGGQGYTGELFF. DNA for the CDR3: TGTGCCAGCAGCGTAGGAGGACAGGGATACACCGGGGAGCTGTTTTTT.

The gene calls are TRBV18 and TRBJ2-7; D gene unclear. Germline-derived CDR1 and CDR2 are KGHSH and LQKENI. Trimming cost V 3 bases and J 3 bases, with 9 bases left between them. This CDR3 spans 13 amino acids. This CDR3 reads CASSPGRVYEQYF. The CDR3 region has the DNA TGTGCCAGCTCACCGGGCAGAGTCTACGAGCAGTACTTC.

The chain combines TRBV6-5 with TRBJ1-1; D unresolved. V was shortened by 2 bases and J by 1 base, with 11 bases between the two germline ends. The CDR3 has 15 residues. CDR1 and CDR2 from the germline V gene are MNHEY and SVGAGI. The DNA for the CDR3 is TGTGCCAGCAGTTACCCCCCAGTCAGGAACACTGAAGCTTTCTTT. This codes for CASSYPPVRNTEAFF.

The chain links TRBV11-1 to TRBJ2-7; 8 nucleotides agree with TRBD1. With 4 bases clipped from V and 2 bases from J, the junction kept 4 bases outside the gene matches. Per germline, CDR1 SGHAT and CDR2 FQDESV (reference sequence). The CDR3 sequence is 14 residues long. CDR3 region: CASSSTTGAYEQYF. The DNA for the CDR3 is TGTGCCAGCAGCTCGACGACAGGGGCCTACGAGCAGTACTTC.

This chain uses TRBV19 with TRBJ2-7; TRBD2 aligns across 8 bases. This CDR3 has 13 amino acids. V lost 5 bases to trimming and J lost 2 bases; unmatched junction nucleotides: 2. Germline V gene data show CDR1 as LNHDA and CDR2 as SQIVND (reference sequence). Written as DNA, the CDR3 is TGTGCCAGTAGTGCGGGACTAGCCTACGAGCAGTACTTC. Protein: CASSAGLAYEQYF.

This chain connects TRBV12-2 to TRBJ1-4; the table's TRBD1 call for D was not verified on the DNA. TRBV12-2 is termed a pseudogene. The CDR3 runs 15 residues. This chain's CDR3 is CASRPRQGNNEKLFF. Written as DNA, the CDR3 is TGTGCAAGTCGCCCACGACAGGGTAATAATGAAAAACTGTTTTTT.

Only one count was recorded for this clone. CDR3 nucleotide sequence: TGTGCCAGCAGCCATAGCACAGATACGCAGTATTTT. Translated: CASSHSTDTQYF. The gene calls are TRBV13 and TRBJ2-3; D is ambiguous. Germline V lookup: CDR1 PRHDT, CDR2 FYEKMQ (reference sequence). The CDR3 totals 12 residues. V dropped 5 bases and J dropped 0 bases, with 3 bases sitting between them.

Comments on this clone: Other DNA sequences from this sample encode an identical CDR3 as well. This chain connects TRBV29-1 to TRBJ1-1; maybe TRBD1 (5 bases). V dropped 5 bases and J dropped 1 base, with 11 bases sitting between them. Germline CDR1 is SQVTM and CDR2 is ANQGSEA. The CDR3 runs 13 residues. The DNA of the CDR3 is TGCAGCGTTAAGGGGCAGGGGAACACTGAAGCTTTCTTT. As protein: CSVKGQGNTEAFF.